These 10 T cell receptor beta chains were all obtained from the same sample, sequenced in a study of cytomegalovirus exposure and HLA in healthy donors. PCR was performed using 60 Vbeta and 13 Jbeta primers. The data were produced by immunoSEQ multiplex PCR, yet TCRdb's version contains in-frame clones alone and is incomplete. The profile shows about 140,000 clones, about two thirds of them singletons. Sequenced input: PBMCs. All receptors come from a man in his fifties in good health and CMV-seropositive.

V is TRBV7-8 and J is TRBJ2-2; no definite D call. This CDR3 has 17 residues. Trimming pared 5 bases from V and 0 bases from J, leaving 16 bases between. Germline V lookup: CDR1 SGHVS, CDR2 FQNEAQ. The CDR3 DNA follows: TGTGCCAGCAGCCCCCGTCGGGTTCTCCCGAACACCGGGGAGCTGTTTTTT. As protein: CASSPRRVLPNTGELFF.

This chain connects TRBV29-1 to TRBJ1-4; 9 bases match TRBD1. The CDR3 loop spans 12 amino acids. Germline CDR1 SQVTM, CDR2 ANQGSEA. Unmatched junction bases numbered 4, after V lost 8 bases and J lost 6 bases. The CDR3 sequence: CSTRTGDEKLFF. The CDR3, as DNA: TGCAGCACCCGGACAGGGGATGAAAAACTGTTTTTT.

The J gene is TRBJ2-7, the V gene TRBV5-4; D is possibly TRBD1 (5 bases). Trimming stripped 0 bases from V and 7 bases from J, with 11 bases between. The CDR3 extends over 13 amino acids. Germline V gene data show CDR1 as SGHNT and CDR2 as YYREEE (reference sequence). This CDR3 is CASSLERGAEQYF. Written as DNA, the CDR3 is TGTGCCAGCAGCTTGGAAAGGGGCGCTGAGCAGTACTTC.

The gene calls are TRBV12-2 and TRBJ1-1; TRBD1, as called in the table, went unchecked against the DNA. TRBV12-2 is listed as a pseudogene. The CDR3 consists of 21 residues. The CDR3 region has the DNA TGTGCAAGTCGCTTAGGGGTTTCCCATAACAGGAATAAGGCTACGAACACTGAAGCTTTCTTT. Amino acids: CASRLGVSHNRNKATNTEAFF.

This sequence joins TRBV7-6 and TRBJ2-5, with 8 bases that match TRBD1. CDR3 length: 15 residues. From germline, CDR1 is SGHVS and CDR2 FNYEAQ. Losses at the gene ends were 9 bases for V and 5 bases for J; bases not matched to a gene: 14. The CDR3 spells CASTRTTGEFETQYF. Written as DNA, the CDR3 is TGTGCCAGTACCAGGACGACAGGGGAATTTGAGACCCAGTACTTC. The whole variable domain, remainder taken from reference TRBV7-6 and TRBJ2-5, is GAGVSQSPRYKVTKRGQDVALRCDPISGHVSLYWYRQALGQGPEFLTYFNYEAQQDKSGLPNDRFSAERPEGSISTLTIQRTEQRDSAMYRCASTRTTGEFETQYFGPGTRLLVL.

The V and J genes are TRBV9 and TRBJ2-2, with a tentative D call TRBD1 (5 bases). The CDR3 loop spans 16 amino acids. Deletions cut 0 bases from V and 1 base from J, with 10 bases between. The germline CDR1 and CDR2 sequences are SGDLS and YYNGEE. The CDR3 nucleotides are TGTGCCAGCAGCGTAGGAAGAGACAGGAACACCGGGGAGCTGTTTTTT. Encoded protein: CASSVGRDRNTGELFF.

The chain combines TRBV29-1 with TRBJ2-3; possible D gene TRBD2, 6 bases. The germline V gene has CDR1 SQVTM and CDR2 ANQGSEA. Trimming stripped 4 bases from V and 4 bases from J, with 12 bases between. The length of the CDR3 is 13 residues. CDR3 in amino acids: CSVGGVVADTQYF. In DNA form, the CDR3 reads TGCAGCGTTGGGGGGGTAGTGGCAGATACGCAGTATTTT.

This clone was detected a few times. CDR3 region: CASSPRTSGGVNTGELFF. The CDR3 DNA reads as TGTGCCAGCAGTCCTCGGACTAGCGGGGGAGTGAACACCGGGGAGCTGTTTTTT. The chain carries TRBV27 and TRBJ2-2; TRBD2 matches at 13 bases. V lost 5 bases, J lost 1 base, and 7 bases stayed unmatched. Germline values: CDR1 MNHEY, CDR2 SMNVEV (reference sequence). CDR3 length equals 18 residues.

V and J are TRBV5-6 and TRBJ2-3; 10 bases are a match to TRBD1. Germline V CDR1 and CDR2: SGHDT, YYEEEE. V was pared by 4 bases and J by 9 bases, with 20 bases of the junction left unmatched. The CDR3 runs 18 residues. The DNA for the CDR3 is TGTGCCAGCAGCGCTGGCCCCCGACAGGGGGCCACCAGTAAGACGCAGTATTTT. Its protein is CASSAGPRQGATSKTQYF.

This clone showed up just a few times. The gene calls are TRBV7-2 and TRBJ2-1, with D tentatively TRBD2 (5 bases). In germline, CDR1 is SGHTA, CDR2 FQGNSA. The CDR3 runs 13 residues. Trimming stripped 0 bases from V and 5 bases from J, with 5 bases between. CDR3 amino acids: CASSLARDNEQFF. DNA of the CDR3: TGTGCCAGCAGCTTAGCGAGGGACAATGAGCAGTTCTTC.